The next 5 T cell receptor beta chains were all read from a single sample in a study of T cells in Graves' hyperthyroidism and ophthalmopathy. TCR beta CDR3 sequences were amplified from RNA transcripts. In the first-round RT-PCR of the TCR CDR3, the HTBI primer set was used. In TCRdb, the multiplex PCR reads were re-called with MiXCR into one record per CDR3 protein. The sample carries about 640,000 distinct CDR3 sequences, about 14% recorded once. The sample was blood. Source of these receptors: a woman aged 50 to 65 with Graves' ophthalmopathy.

In this sample, this clonotype turned up many times. The chain is built from TRBV20-1 and TRBJ1-1; 9 bases align to TRBD1. CDR3 length equals 14 residues. Germline values: CDR1 DFQATT, CDR2 SNEGSKA (reference sequence). J lost 1 base, V lost 3 bases, and 3 bases had no gene match. The CDR3 here is CSASHRGRNTEAFF. In nucleotides, the CDR3 is TGCAGTGCTAGCCACAGGGGGCGGAACACTGAAGCTTTCTTT.

There are many counts of this clonotype. The genes are TRBV6-2 or TRBV6-3 and TRBJ2-3, with 12 bases fitting TRBD1. The CDR3 sequence is 16 residues long. The germline V gene has CDR1 MNHEY and CDR2 SVGEGT. V shed 6 bases and J 7 bases; nucleotides not matched to a gene: 11. The CDR3 DNA follows: TGTGCCAGCAGACGACCGGGACAGGGGGCAACGAATACGCAGTATTTT. It codes for CASRRPGQGATNTQYF.

The genes are TRBV30 and TRBJ2-7, with D perhaps TRBD1 or TRBD2 (5 bases each). The CDR3 consists of 13 residues. The germline gives CDR1 GTSNPN, CDR2 SVGIG (reference sequence). V dropped 3 bases and J dropped 3 bases, with 12 bases sitting between them. The DNA for the CDR3 is TGTGCCTGGAGGCCCGGGACGGACTACGAGCAGTACTTC. This translates into CAWRPGTDYEQYF.

This clonotype was found a few times. The gene calls are TRBV19 and TRBJ1-1; D is ambiguous. In germline, CDR1 is LNHDA, CDR2 SQIVND (reference sequence). The CDR3 extends over 14 amino acids. V lost 5 bases and J lost 8, with 18 bases in between. CDR3 nucleotide sequence: TGTGCCAGTAGTCGGGCGGTCCAATTTCCCGAAGCTTTCTTT. Its translation: CASSRAVQFPEAFF.

This clonotype was picked up many times. The chain uses TRBV10-3 and TRBJ1-2, with D possibly TRBD1 on 6 matching bases. Germline values: CDR1 ENHRY, CDR2 SYGVKD. Trimming removed 4 bases from V and 9 bases from J, with 21 bases in between. The CDR3 spans 15 residues. CDR3 sequence (DNA): TGTGCCATCAGTGGCCCGAACAGGGAGGGGTTGAGCTACACCTTC. Amino acid sequence: CAISGPNREGLSYTF.